This T cell receptor (beta chain) originates from a study of control samples from healthy donors and cancer patients. V lost 5 bases and J lost 6, with 22 bases in between. Germline V CDR1 and CDR2: MDHEN, SYDVKM. This CDR3 region has 16 residues. Clones were read by immunoSEQ multiplex PCR, and TCRdb kept only the in-frame ones, dropping some. The sample contains roughly 100,000 clones, roughly nine tenths of which appear only once. The sequencing sample was made of blood. This receptor was obtained from a woman in her 30s in good health. V usage is TRBV28 and J usage is TRBJ1-1; D call uncertain. The CDR3 loop reads CASSADVGSQRPEAFF. The CDR3 region has the DNA TGTGCCAGCAGTGCCGACGTCGGATCGCAACGTCCTGAAGCTTTCTTT.